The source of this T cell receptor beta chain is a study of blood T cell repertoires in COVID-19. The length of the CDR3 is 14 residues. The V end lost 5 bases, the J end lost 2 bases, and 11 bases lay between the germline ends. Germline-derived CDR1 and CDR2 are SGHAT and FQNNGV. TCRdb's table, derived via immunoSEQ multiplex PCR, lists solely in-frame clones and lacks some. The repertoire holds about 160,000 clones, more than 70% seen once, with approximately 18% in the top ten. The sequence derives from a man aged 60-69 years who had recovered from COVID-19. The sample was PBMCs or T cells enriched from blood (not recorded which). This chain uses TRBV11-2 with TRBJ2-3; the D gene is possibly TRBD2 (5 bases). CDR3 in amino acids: CASSPQRLTDTQYF. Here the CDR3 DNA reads TGTGCCAGCAGCCCACAGCGGCTCACAGATACGCAGTATTTT.